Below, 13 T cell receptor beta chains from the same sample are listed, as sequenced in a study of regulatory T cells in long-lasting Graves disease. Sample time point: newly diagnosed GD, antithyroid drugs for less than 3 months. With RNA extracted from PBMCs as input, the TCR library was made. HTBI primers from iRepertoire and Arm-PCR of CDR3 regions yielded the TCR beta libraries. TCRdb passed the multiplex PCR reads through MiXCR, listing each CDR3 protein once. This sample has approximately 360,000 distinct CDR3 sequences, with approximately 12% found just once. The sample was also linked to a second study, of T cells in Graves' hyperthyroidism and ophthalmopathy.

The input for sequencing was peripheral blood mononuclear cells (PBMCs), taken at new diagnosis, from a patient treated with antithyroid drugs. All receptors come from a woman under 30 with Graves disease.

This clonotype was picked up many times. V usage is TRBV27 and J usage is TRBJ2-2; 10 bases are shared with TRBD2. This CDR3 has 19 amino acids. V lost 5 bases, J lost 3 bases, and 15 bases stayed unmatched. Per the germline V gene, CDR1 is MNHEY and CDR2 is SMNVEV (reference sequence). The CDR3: CASSPTGLGSGRHTGELFF. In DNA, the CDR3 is TGTGCCAGCAGTCCGACAGGGTTGGGTAGCGGGAGGCACACCGGGGAGCTGTTTTTT.

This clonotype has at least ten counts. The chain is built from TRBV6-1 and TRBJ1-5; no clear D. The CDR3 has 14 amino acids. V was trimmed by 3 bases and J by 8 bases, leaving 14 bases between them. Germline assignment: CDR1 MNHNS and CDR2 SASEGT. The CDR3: CASSDLGDREPQHF. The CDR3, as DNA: TGTGCCAGCAGTGATCTGGGTGACCGGGAGCCCCAGCATTTT.

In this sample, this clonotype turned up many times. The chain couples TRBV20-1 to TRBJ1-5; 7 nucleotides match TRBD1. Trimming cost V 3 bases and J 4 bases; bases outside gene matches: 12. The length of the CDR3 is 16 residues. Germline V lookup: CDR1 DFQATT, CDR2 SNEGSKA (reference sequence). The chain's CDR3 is CSARRQGFGVNQPQHF. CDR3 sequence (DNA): TGCAGTGCTAGGAGACAGGGATTTGGTGTGAATCAGCCCCAGCATTTT.

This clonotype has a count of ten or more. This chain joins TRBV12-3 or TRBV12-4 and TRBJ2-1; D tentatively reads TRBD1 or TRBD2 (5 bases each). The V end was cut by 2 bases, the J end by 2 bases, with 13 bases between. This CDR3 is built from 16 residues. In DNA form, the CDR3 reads TGTGCCAGCAGTTTATTAATTGAGGGGCCCTACAATGAGCAGTTCTTC. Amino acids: CASSLLIEGPYNEQFF.

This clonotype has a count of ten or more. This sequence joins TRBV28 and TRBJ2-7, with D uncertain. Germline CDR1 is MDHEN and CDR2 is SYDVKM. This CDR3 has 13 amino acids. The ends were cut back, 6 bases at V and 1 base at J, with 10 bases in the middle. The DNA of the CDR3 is TGTGCCAGCAGGCAACTCGGGTCCTACGAGCAGTACTTC. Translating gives CASRQLGSYEQYF.

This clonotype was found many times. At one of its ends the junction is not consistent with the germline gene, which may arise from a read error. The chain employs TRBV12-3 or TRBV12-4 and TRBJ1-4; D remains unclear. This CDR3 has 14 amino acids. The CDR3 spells CASRLGPLGEKLFF. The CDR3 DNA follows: TGTGCCAGCAGATTAGGACCCCTGGGGGAAAAACTGTTTTTT.

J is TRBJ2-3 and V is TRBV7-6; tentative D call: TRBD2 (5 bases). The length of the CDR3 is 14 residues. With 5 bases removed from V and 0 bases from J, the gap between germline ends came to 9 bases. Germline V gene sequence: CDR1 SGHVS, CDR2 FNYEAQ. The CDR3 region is CASSHRTSTDTQYF. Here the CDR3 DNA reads TGTGCCAGCAGCCACCGGACTAGCACAGATACGCAGTATTTT.

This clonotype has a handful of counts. The CDR3 DNA is TGTGCCAGCAGCCCCCGGGACAGGGCGCCCCTCCACTTT. It is translated as CASSPRDRAPLHF. The chain joins TRBV7-9 to TRBJ1-6; 9 bases map to TRBD1. Germline V gene sequence: CDR1 SEHNR, CDR2 FQNEAQ (reference sequence). Trimming at V came to 5 bases and at J to 13 bases, leaving 6 bases not matched to a gene. The CDR3 spans 13 residues.

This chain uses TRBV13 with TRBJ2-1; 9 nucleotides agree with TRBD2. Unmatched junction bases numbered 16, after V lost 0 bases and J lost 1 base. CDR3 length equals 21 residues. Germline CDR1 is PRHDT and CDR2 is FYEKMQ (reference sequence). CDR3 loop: CASSLGLRAGGFPRSYNEQFF. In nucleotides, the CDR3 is TGTGCCAGCAGCTTAGGATTAAGAGCGGGAGGTTTCCCCAGGTCCTACAATGAGCAGTTCTTC.

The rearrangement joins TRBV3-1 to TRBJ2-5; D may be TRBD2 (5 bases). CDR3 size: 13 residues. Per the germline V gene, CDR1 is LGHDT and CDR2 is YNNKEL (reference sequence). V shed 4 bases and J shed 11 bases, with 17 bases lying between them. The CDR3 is CASSPMTKWNQYF. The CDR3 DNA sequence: TGTGCCAGCAGCCCAATGACTAAGTGGAATCAGTACTTC.

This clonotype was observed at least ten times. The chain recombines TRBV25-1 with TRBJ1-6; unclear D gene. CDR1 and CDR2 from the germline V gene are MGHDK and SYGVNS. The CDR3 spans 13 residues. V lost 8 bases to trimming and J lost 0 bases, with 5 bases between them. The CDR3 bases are TGTGCCAGCGGAGGCTCCTATAATTCACCCCTCCACTTT. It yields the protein CASGGSYNSPLHF.

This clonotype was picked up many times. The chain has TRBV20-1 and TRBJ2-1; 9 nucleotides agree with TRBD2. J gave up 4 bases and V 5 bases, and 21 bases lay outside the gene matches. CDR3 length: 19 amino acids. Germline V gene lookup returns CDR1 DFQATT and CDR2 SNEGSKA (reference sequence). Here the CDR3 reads CSAPPDLRGGWKVYNEQFF. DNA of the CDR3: TGCAGTGCTCCCCCAGATTTGCGGGGGGGCTGGAAGGTTTACAATGAGCAGTTCTTC.

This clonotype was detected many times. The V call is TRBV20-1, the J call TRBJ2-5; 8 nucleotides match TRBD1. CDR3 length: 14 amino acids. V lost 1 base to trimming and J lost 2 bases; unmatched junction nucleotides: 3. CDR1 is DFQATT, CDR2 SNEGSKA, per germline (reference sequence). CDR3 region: CSARGDRSQETQYF. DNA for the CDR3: TGCAGTGCTAGAGGGGACAGGTCTCAAGAGACCCAGTACTTC.